Included here is one T cell receptor beta chain sequence, with context. Its cognate antigen is unknown. The record originates from a study of T cells in localized non-small cell lung cancer. Profiling relied on immunoSEQ multiplex PCR, and the TCRdb table lists in-frame clones only, not all of them. The sample records 55,000 to 65,000 clones, approximately 89% being singletons. Study-wide results and caveats: A median of about 60 of the top 100 tumor clones appeared in adjacent lung, which was paired and uninvolved.

The CDR3 runs 15 residues. The V gene lost 3 bases and the J gene lost 4 bases, with 15 bases spanning the gap. Germline loops: CDR1 LNHDA, CDR2 SQIVND (reference sequence). Sequenced material: peripheral blood, taken before any cancer treatment. This clonotype originated in a man aged 40-75 years with stage I lung adenocarcinoma. V and J are TRBV19 and TRBJ1-2; weak D call: TRBD1 (5 bases). In nucleotides, the CDR3 is TGTGCCAGTAGTATTCATGGGGCCCTAGCCTATGGCTACACCTTC. This translates into CASSIHGALAYGYTF.